A selection of T cell receptor beta chains follows, all from one sample in a study of blood T cell repertoires in COVID-19. Only in-frame clones appear in the TCRdb table, and some are missing; sequencing was by immunoSEQ multiplex PCR. The table has roughly 230,000 clones, roughly 91% seen once. The sequenced material came from peripheral blood. The receptors here all came from a man aged 30 to 45 with COVID-19, enrolled during active disease. The CDR3 runs from the conserved cysteine through the conserved F or W. A D gene is named only where the DNA matches it firmly. Only some rows state a clone size, as once, few, many or a class for expanded clones.

D gene	V gene	clone size	J gene	CDR3 protein	CDR3 DNA
NA	TRBV5-1	NA	TRBJ2-7	CASSLEEQNYEQYF	TGCGCCAGCAGCTTGGAGGAACAGAACTACGAGCAGTACTTC
TRBD2	TRBV4-1	NA	TRBJ2-3	CASSQSSSGGFTDTQYF	TGCGCCAGCAGCCAATCTAGTAGCGGGGGGTTCACAGATACGCAGTATTTT
TRBD1	TRBV19	once	TRBJ1-1	CASSKEPGQFTTEAFF	TGTGCCAGTAGTAAAGAACCGGGACAGTTCACTACTGAAGCTTTCTTT
NA	TRBV6-5	NA	TRBJ2-3	CASSPDYRTDTQYF	TGTGCCAGCAGCCCCGACTACCGCACAGATACGCAGTATTTT
TRBD1	TRBV12-5	NA	TRBJ1-1	CASGLVKGATRNTEAFF	TGTGCTAGTGGTTTGGTAAAGGGGGCGACCCGGAACACTGAAGCTTTCTTT
TRBD1	TRBV2	NA	TRBJ1-4	CASGGQGNEKLFF	TGTGCCAGCGGAGGACAGGGAAATGAAAAACTGTTTTTT
TRBD1	TRBV5-1	NA	TRBJ1-2	CASSPGQDYGYTF	TGCGCCAGCAGTCCGGGACAGGACTATGGCTACACCTTC
TRBD1	TRBV14	NA	TRBJ2-3	CASSRPGQGTDTQYF	TGTGCCAGCAGCCGCCCGGGACAGGGCACAGATACGCAGTATTTT
NA	TRBV6-4	NA	TRBJ2-3	CASAASSSATDTQYF	TGTGCCAGCGCCGCTAGCTCTTCCGCCACAGATACGCAGTATTTT
TRBD2	TRBV11-3	NA	TRBJ2-3	CASSLGSGDSDTQYF	TGTGCCAGCAGCTTGGGTAGCGGGGACTCCGATACGCAGTATTTT
NA	TRBV30	NA	TRBJ1-5	CAWSGQVAPGNQPQHF	TGTGCCTGGAGTGGACAGGTCGCCCCAGGCAATCAGCCCCAGCATTTT
TRBD1	TRBV5-1	NA	TRBJ1-2	CASSSDRGYGYTF	TGCGCCAGCAGCTCAGACAGGGGCTATGGCTACACCTTC
TRBD2	TRBV4-1	once	TRBJ2-1	CASSQDLAGGSAYNEQFF	TGCGCCAGCAGCCAAGATCTAGCGGGGGGCTCGGCCTACAATGAGCAGTTCTTC
NA	TRBV2	NA	TRBJ2-1	CASSELGGTYNEQFF	TGTGCCAGCAGTGAGTTGGGGGGAACCTACAATGAGCAGTTCTTC
NA	TRBV19	few	TRBJ1-5	CASSPNPGREPQHF	TGTGCCAGTAGTCCAAACCCCGGTCGCGAGCCCCAGCATTTT
NA	TRBV19	NA	TRBJ1-6	CASSGPGDRNSPLHF	TGTGCCAGTAGTGGACCAGGGGACCGTAATTCACCCCTCCACTTT
NA	TRBV19	NA	TRBJ1-5	CASSIGVELGSGQPQHF	TGTGCCAGTAGTATAGGAGTGGAACTAGGGAGCGGTCAGCCCCAGCATTTT